Listed here are 10 T cell receptor beta chains from one sample, sequenced in a study of STAT5B mutations in CD4+ large granular lymphocyte leukemia (dated by TCRdb to between 2021 and 2024). To prepare the library, the immunoSEQ multiplex PCR assay was applied. TCRdb re-hosts the immuneACCESS table, in-frame sequences only. Its copies lack some clones; in the studies checked, an unresolved V gene accounts for under half of them, and the cause for the rest is not known. The sample table contains about 30,000 clones; only one count was recorded for roughly 70% of them. In total, the top ten clones hold approximately 0.99% of the sample. Material: CD4+ T cells from blood buffy coats. Receptors were obtained from a human donor in good health.

The CDR3 DNA follows: TGTGCCAGCAGAACCCCCGGAAACACCATATATTTT. This sequence encodes CASRTPGNTIYF. The V call is TRBV27, the J call TRBJ1-3; unclear D gene. The V gene's germline CDR1 is MNHEY and CDR2 SMNVEV (reference sequence). The ends were cut back, 6 bases at V and 4 bases at J, with 7 bases in the middle. The CDR3 covers 12 residues.

This clone was detected a few times. Sequence at one end of the junction differs from germline and may be a read error. The chain combines TRBV9 with TRBJ2-1, with TRBD2 as a possible D gene (5 bases). The CDR3 is made up of 13 amino acids. Germline lookup yields CDR1 SGDLS and CDR2 YYNGEE. The CDR3 here is CASSPRPFEGRLF. The CDR3 DNA follows: TGTGCCAGCAGCCCTCGTCCGTTTGAGGGTAGGCTCTTC.

The chain recombines TRBV5-8 with TRBJ1-5, with D tentatively TRBD1 (5 bases). Germline V gene lookup returns CDR1 SGHTS and CDR2 YDEGEE. The CDR3 covers 14 residues. V was trimmed by 2 bases and J by 3 bases, leaving 9 bases between them. CDR3 sequence: CASSFDSYNQPQHF. In DNA, the CDR3 is TGTGCCAGCAGCTTCGACAGCTACAATCAGCCCCAGCATTTT.

This chain links TRBV29-1 with TRBJ2-7; unclear D gene. The V gene lost 4 bases and the J gene lost 7 bases, with 17 bases spanning the gap. In germline, CDR1 is SQVTM, CDR2 ANQGSEA. This CDR3 has 13 amino acids. The CDR3 spells CSVASATLLEQYF. The CDR3 bases are TGCAGCGTTGCGTCCGCCACCCTTCTAGAGCAGTACTTC.

This clone was picked up one time. This rearrangement joins TRBV4-2 to TRBJ1-2, with TRBD1 as a possible D gene (6 bases). CDR1 and CDR2 (germline): LGHNA, YNFKEQ. The CDR3 covers 15 residues. V was clipped by 0 bases and J by 0 bases, with 8 bases between them. CDR3 region: CASSQEQGTNYGYTF. In DNA form, the CDR3 reads TGTGCCAGCAGCCAAGAACAGGGCACTAACTATGGCTACACCTTC.

This chain joins TRBV9 and TRBJ1-2; possible D gene TRBD1, 6 bases. The V gene's germline CDR1 is SGDLS and CDR2 YYNGEE. Trimming stripped 4 bases from V and 7 bases from J, with 14 bases between. The CDR3 runs 13 residues. This CDR3 is CASSSSRGGGYTF. The CDR3 bases are TGTGCCAGCAGCTCCAGCAGAGGGGGTGGCTACACCTTC.

V is TRBV19 and J is TRBJ1-1, with D unclear. V lost 6 bases to trimming and J lost 2 bases, with 22 bases between them. Germline assignment: CDR1 LNHDA and CDR2 SQIVND (reference sequence). The CDR3 length is 17 residues. The CDR3 nucleotides are TGTGCCAGTAGGCCCCCTGGGGAGCCGAAACCAAACACTGAAGCTTTCTTT. Its translation is CASRPPGEPKPNTEAFF.

This clone showed up just a few times. The rearrangement joins TRBV28 to TRBJ1-1; possible D gene TRBD1, 6 bases. Germline CDR1 MDHEN, CDR2 SYDVKM. This CDR3 is built from 17 residues. V was clipped by 7 bases and J by 1 base, with 22 bases between them. The CDR3 DNA sequence: TGTGCCAGCACCAAAGGCGGGGGCGTCAAAGCGAACACTGAAGCTTTCTTT. Protein product: CASTKGGGVKANTEAFF. The variable domain in full, with the rest retrieved from reference TRBV28 and TRBJ1-1, is DVKVTQSSRYLVKRTGEKVFLECVQDMDHENMFWYRQDPGLGLRLIYFSYDVKMKEKGDIPEGYSVSREKKERFSLILESASTNQTSMYLCASTKGGGVKANTEAFFGQGTRLTVV.

The chain carries TRBV2 and TRBJ1-1, with TRBD1 matching 7 bases. CDR1 and CDR2 from the germline V gene are SNHLY and FYNNEI. The CDR3 length is 12 residues. Trimming cost V 8 bases and J 8 bases; bases outside gene matches: 8. CDR3: CASAAGGPEAFF. The CDR3 DNA reads TGTGCCAGCGCGGCAGGGGGACCCGAAGCTTTCTTT.

V usage is TRBV6-5 and J usage is TRBJ1-5; D ambiguous. This CDR3 spans 15 amino acids. V was trimmed by 6 bases and J by 0 bases, leaving 12 bases between them. Per the germline V gene, CDR1 is MNHEY and CDR2 is SVGAGI. The CDR3 loop reads CASSSDRDSNQPQHF. CDR3 bases: TGTGCCAGCAGCTCCGACCGGGATAGCAATCAGCCCCAGCATTTT.